A selection of T cell receptor beta chains follows, all from one sample in a study of monozygotic twins with inflammatory bowel disease. One entry per CDR3 protein, without DNA, is what TCRdb gives after re-calling the 5' RACE reads. The listing records around 450,000 distinct CDR3 sequences. Sequencing was performed on blood. These receptors were taken from a human donor with ulcerative colitis or Crohn's disease, or a healthy co-twin of an affected twin (not recorded which). The CDR3 runs from the conserved cysteine through the conserved F or W.

TRBV5-1,TRBJ1-2,CASSLRQDRERSYTF
TRBV5-1,TRBJ2-3,CASRLAGTGTDTQYF
TRBV4-3,TRBJ1-2,CASSQEAGITSAGYTF
TRBV3-1,TRBJ2-2,CASSQGAGGAGELFF
TRBV6-5,TRBJ2-1,CASSYSLAGARHEQFF
TRBV6-2/TRBV6-3,TRBJ1-5,CASSAGQGNQPQHF
TRBV28,TRBJ2-7,CASSLAPRTEQYF
TRBV5-6,TRBJ2-1,CASSLYGQTSYNEQFF
TRBV7-2,TRBJ1-2,CASSPGLLGGYGYTF
TRBV27,TRBJ1-1,CASSQLQGMNTEAFF
TRBV9,TRBJ2-3,CASSVGQGITDTQYF
TRBV28,TRBJ2-1,CATQPGLTPNEQFF
TRBV6-1,TRBJ1-2,CASKPGRYGYTF
TRBV6-5,TRBJ2-5,CASSSAGLGETQYF
TRBV7-5,TRBJ1-2,CISVPEALDRGRYSGYTF
TRBV10-3,TRBJ1-2,CAISESGLLGITF